Reported below is one T cell receptor beta chain. Its antigen is undetermined. TCRdb's table, derived via immunoSEQ multiplex PCR, lists solely in-frame clones and lacks some. This table holds over 95,000 clones, roughly two thirds found once. The data derive from a study of shared clonotypes between healthy human individuals. Germline V gene sequence: CDR1 SNHLY, CDR2 FYNNEI. V was shortened by 7 bases and J by 2 bases, with 6 bases between the two germline ends. There are 11 residues in the CDR3. Findings and caveats of the study: A reduction in generation probabilities was seen for non-shared clonotypes relative to those shared by all four donors.

Source material: memory CD8+ T cells sorted from blood. Noted subset: CD45RO+ cells pooled with CCR7-negative TemRA cells. This TCR came from a young woman in good health. This chain uses TRBV2 with TRBJ2-7; a possible D gene is TRBD2 (5 bases). The chain's CDR3 is CASMGAYEQYF. In DNA form, the CDR3 reads TGTGCCAGCATGGGAGCCTACGAGCAGTACTTC.